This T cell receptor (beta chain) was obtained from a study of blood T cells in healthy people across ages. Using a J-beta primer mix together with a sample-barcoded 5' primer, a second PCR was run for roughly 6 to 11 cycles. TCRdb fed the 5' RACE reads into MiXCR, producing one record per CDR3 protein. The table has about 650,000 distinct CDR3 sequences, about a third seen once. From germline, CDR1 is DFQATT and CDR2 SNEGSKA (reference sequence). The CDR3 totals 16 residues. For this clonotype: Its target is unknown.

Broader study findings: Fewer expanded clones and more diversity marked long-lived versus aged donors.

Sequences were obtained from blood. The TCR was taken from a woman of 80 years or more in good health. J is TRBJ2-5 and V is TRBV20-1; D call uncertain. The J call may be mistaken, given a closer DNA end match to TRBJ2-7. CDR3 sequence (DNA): TGCAGTGCTAGAGATGGGCGAGACATCCGTTCCTACGAGCAGTACTTC. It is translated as CSARDGRDIRSYEQYF.